These 18 T cell receptor beta chains were sequenced from one sample in a study of blood T cells in healthy people across ages. Primers used in a second PCR of roughly 7 to 12 cycles were a sample-barcoded 5' primer and a J-beta primer mix. TCRdb analysed the 5' RACE reads with MiXCR anew, one entry per CDR3 protein. This sample has 550,000 to 700,000 distinct CDR3 sequences; about 26% occur once, and the top ten carry about a fifth. The sample was blood. These receptors originate from an older woman in good health.

V is TRBV4-1 and J is TRBJ2-5, with D hard to call. The DNA end is a closer match to TRBJ2-7, so the J assignment may be wrong. Germline V gene data show CDR1 as MGHRA and CDR2 as YSYEKL. CDR3 length: 13 amino acids. The CDR3 region is CASSQEGPNEQYF. In DNA form, the CDR3 reads TGCGCCAGCAGCCAAGAGGGCCCCAACGAGCAGTACTTC.

This clonotype was seen a handful of times. The chain couples TRBV20-1 to TRBJ2-1; 12 nucleotides line up with TRBD2. Germline V gene sequence: CDR1 DFQATT, CDR2 SNEGSKA (reference sequence). The CDR3 spans 12 residues. CDR3 DNA: TGCAGCCCTAGCGGGGGGGCGGATGAGCAGTTCTTC. Residues: CSPSGGADEQFF.

The J gene is TRBJ2-4, the V gene TRBV11-2; D remains unclear. The CDR3 extends over 12 amino acids. CDR1 SGHAT and CDR2 FQNNGV come from the germline V gene. V lost 6 bases, J lost 8 bases, and 11 bases lay in between. The CDR3 protein is CASSPGSDIQYF. The DNA of the CDR3 is TGTGCCAGCAGTCCTGGTTCGGACATTCAGTACTTC.

This clonotype turned up a few times. V gene TRBV3-1 combines with J gene TRBJ2-5; either TRBD1 or TRBD2 may fit D (5 bases each). V was clipped by 4 bases and J by 5 bases, with 17 bases between them. This CDR3 contains 15 residues. Germline loops: CDR1 LGHDT, CDR2 YNNKEL (reference sequence). The CDR3 coding sequence is TGTGCCAGCAGCCCCCGGGACGACGCGGGCGAGACCCAGTACTTC. As protein: CASSPRDDAGETQYF.

Only a few counts were recorded for this clonotype. V gene TRBV10-2 combines with J gene TRBJ2-7, with D perhaps TRBD1 (5 bases). Germline V lookup: CDR1 WSHSY, CDR2 SAAADI. V lost 4 bases and J lost 3, with 10 bases in between. This CDR3 contains 13 residues. This chain's CDR3 is CASSARQSYEQYF. CDR3 DNA sequence: TGCGCCAGCAGTGCGAGACAGAGCTACGAGCAGTACTTC.

The rearrangement joins TRBV5-1 to TRBJ2-5, with D tentatively TRBD1 (5 bases). The CDR3 has 14 amino acids. V gave up 3 bases and J gave up 1 base, with 10 bases separating them. The V gene's germline CDR1 is SGHRS and CDR2 YFSETQ. The CDR3 DNA is TGCGCCAGCAGCTATAGGGGAACCCAAGAGACCCAGTACTTC. Its translation is CASSYRGTQETQYF.

The V gene is TRBV7-2, the J gene TRBJ2-5; D is unresolved. Between the trimmed V and J ends, which lost 5 bases and 1 base, there was a span of 11 bases. Germline-derived CDR1 and CDR2 are SGHTA and FQGNSA. This CDR3 is built from 14 residues. The CDR3 sequence: CASSLQKTQETQYF. The DNA for the CDR3 is TGTGCCAGCAGCCTCCAGAAAACCCAAGAGACCCAGTACTTC.

The chain uses TRBV12-3 or TRBV12-4 and TRBJ1-2; possible D gene TRBD1, 5 bases. Trimming cost V 8 bases and J 8 bases, with 18 bases left between them. The CDR3 consists of 13 residues. For the CDR3, the DNA is TGTGCCAGCTCGAACCGGGACTGGGCGGGCTACACCTTC. Translation gives CASSNRDWAGYTF.

This clonotype was found many times. The V gene is TRBV2, the J gene TRBJ2-5; D not resolved. The J call may not be correct, given that the DNA end is closer to TRBJ2-7. This CDR3 is 13 amino acids long. Germline V gene data show CDR1 as SNHLY and CDR2 as FYNNEI. The CDR3 DNA reads as TGTGCCAGCAGCTTATTGGGCGAGTACGAGCAGTACTTC. This sequence encodes CASSLLGEYEQYF.

J is TRBJ2-3 and V is TRBV20-1; 7 bases map to TRBD1. The J segment lost 0 bases and the V segment lost 1 base, leaving 7 bases of the junction unmatched. Germline assignment: CDR1 DFQATT and CDR2 SNEGSKA (reference sequence). CDR3 length: 16 amino acids. The CDR3 region has the DNA TGCAGTGCTAGAGTTCTCGGCAGGGGGAGCACAGATACGCAGTATTTT. Its protein product is CSARVLGRGSTDTQYF.

The sample holds a few counts of this clonotype. The chain combines TRBV20-1 with TRBJ2-3, with D perhaps matching TRBD2 (5 bases). Germline V gives CDR1 DFQATT, CDR2 SNEGSKA (reference sequence). V lost 6 bases, J lost 1 base, and 14 bases lay in between. The CDR3 has 14 amino acids. CDR3 sequence: CSAARNGGTDTQYF. The CDR3 coding sequence is TGCAGTGCCGCTCGGAACGGGGGCACAGATACGCAGTATTTT.

This clonotype was counted a few times. V is TRBV29-1 and J is TRBJ1-4, with a tentative D call TRBD1 (6 bases). In germline, CDR1 is SQVTM, CDR2 ANQGSEA. This CDR3 contains 14 residues. V was pared by 5 bases and J by 3 bases, with 13 bases between. CDR3 sequence (DNA): TGCAGCGTTCGGCCGGGGGCGGCTAATGAAAAACTGTTTTTT. The encoded protein is CSVRPGAANEKLFF.

The V gene is TRBV5-1, the J gene TRBJ2-2; weak D call: TRBD2 (5 bases). V was clipped by 0 bases and J by 1 base, with 7 bases between them. This CDR3 spans 15 amino acids. The germline gives CDR1 SGHRS, CDR2 YFSETQ. In nucleotides, the CDR3 is TGCGCCAGCAGCTTGGCCGAGGGGAACACCGGGGAGCTGTTTTTT. Amino acids: CASSLAEGNTGELFF.

This clonotype was counted between two and nine times. The rearrangement uses TRBV20-1 and TRBJ1-2; TRBD1 aligns across 7 bases. The germline V gene has CDR1 DFQATT and CDR2 SNEGSKA (reference sequence). The J segment lost 5 bases and the V segment lost 1 base, leaving 4 bases of the junction unmatched. This CDR3 has 13 amino acids. The CDR3 region has the DNA TGCAGTGCTAGAGGGGGGACAGAATATGGCTACACCTTC. Translated, it gives CSARGGTEYGYTF.

The J gene is TRBJ1-2, the V gene TRBV5-1; maybe TRBD1 (6 bases). CDR1 SGHRS and CDR2 YFSETQ come from the germline V gene. CDR3 length equals 15 residues. Trimming shortened V by 0 bases and J by 5 bases, and 14 bases separated the two germline ends. CDR3 in DNA: TGCGCCAGCAGCTTGGATTCGCAGGGACATTATGGCTACACCTTC. It translates to CASSLDSQGHYGYTF.

This clonotype has just a few counts. The chain recombines TRBV6-1 with TRBJ1-1, with D maybe TRBD1 (6 bases). In germline, CDR1 is MNHNS, CDR2 SASEGT. The CDR3 has 12 amino acids. V was pared by 7 bases and J by 7 bases, with 13 bases between. The CDR3 coding sequence is TGTGCCAGCACCCAAGGGGGAAGTGAAGCTTTCTTT. Its protein product is CASTQGGSEAFF.

The chain uses TRBV6-6 and TRBJ1-6; tentatively, D is TRBD1 (6 bases). V gave up 5 bases and J gave up 2 bases, with 10 bases separating them. The germline V gene has CDR1 MNHNY and CDR2 SVGAGI (reference sequence). The CDR3 spans 15 residues. The CDR3 region is CASSRTETYNSPLHF. DNA of the CDR3: TGTGCCAGCAGTCGGACAGAAACCTATAATTCACCCCTCCACTTT.

This sequence joins TRBV2 and TRBJ2-3, with 7 bases lining up with TRBD2. The germline gives CDR1 SNHLY, CDR2 FYNNEI. This CDR3 comprises 16 residues. V was clipped by 9 bases and J by 0 bases; unmatched bases: 12. The CDR3 reads CASPLRGDSSTDTQYF. The DNA of the CDR3 is TGTGCCAGTCCGCTACGGGGGGACTCTAGCACAGATACGCAGTATTTT.